What follows is one TCR beta chain and its context. What it recognizes is unknown. TCRdb independently ran MiXCR on the reads; one entry per CDR3 protein. The data contain more than 300,000 distinct CDR3 sequences, roughly 36% of them singletons. These data belong to a study of T cell repertoires in cytomegalovirus infection. Study at large: It was recently identified HLA-C-restricted and well-studied HLA-B-restricted CMV epitopes that the study used. It can be stated that public TCR beta signatures indicated CMV infection as well as a matching HLA type.

Study-level findings and limits: In two of eight donors, the top clonotype was HLA-C-restricted CMV-specific. Summed frequency of shared TCR beta families picked out CMV carriers who also had the relevant HLA.

Trimming stripped 0 bases from V and 5 bases from J, with 10 bases between. The germline V gene has CDR1 SEHNR and CDR2 FQNEAQ (reference sequence). The CDR3 loop spans 14 amino acids. J is TRBJ2-5 and V is TRBV7-9, with D perhaps TRBD1 or TRBD2 (6 bases each). Here the sequenced sample was cultured PBMCs, taken from culture after CMV antigen stimulation. The clonotype originates from a human donor in good health (CMV status not recorded). Some clones in this sample may be carry-over from other donors' samples. CDR3 nucleotide sequence: TGTGCCAGCAGCTTAGCGGGGGGCGCCGAGACCCAGTACTTC. Its protein is CASSLAGGAETQYF.